The 2 T cell receptor beta chains below were found in one sample sequenced in a study of blood T cell repertoires in COVID-19. Method: immunoSEQ multiplex PCR; TCRdb's copy keeps in-frame clones and lacks some. The table includes some 20,000 clones, 60% to 85% detected once. Sequenced sample: peripheral blood. These receptors were collected from an elderly man with acute or convalescent COVID-19.

The CDR3 loop is CASSLLTGANYGYTF. CDR3 bases: TGCGCCAGCAGCCTCCTGACAGGGGCTAACTATGGCTACACCTTC. The V and J genes are TRBV4-1 and TRBJ1-2, with 8 bases that match TRBD1. The CDR3 loop spans 15 amino acids. CDR1 is MGHRA and CDR2 is YSYEKL in the germline V gene. V was pared by 4 bases and J by 0 bases, with 4 bases of the junction left unmatched.

V usage is TRBV5-8 and J usage is TRBJ1-4; unclear D gene. Trimming took off 4 bases at V and 7 bases at J, with 17 bases between the two ends. This CDR3 comprises 15 residues. Germline V gene data show CDR1 as SGHTS and CDR2 as YDEGEE. For the CDR3, the DNA is TGTGCCAGCAGCCATGGCGGCCAGTTTGGTGAAAAACTGTTTTTT. Translating it yields CASSHGGQFGEKLFF.